Below are 17 T cell receptor beta chains sequenced from a single sample in a study of T cell repertoires in cytomegalovirus infection (dated by TCRdb to between 2018 and 2021). The treatment or condition label here, explained by the study, means: in vitro stimulation with specific CMV peptide epitopes to enrich CMV-specific T cells. TCRdb records Illumina HiSeq 1500 as the sequencer. Starting from the raw public reads, TCRdb applied fastp trimming at Q25, assembled clones with MiXCR and retained in-frame beta chains. Entries are consolidated by CDR3 protein sequence, retaining the most common genes and DNA. The sample table records a few hundred thousand distinct CDR3 sequences; around 40% of these occur just once. Roughly 50% of the sample lies in the top ten. No antigens are known for them. The sample consisted of cultured PBMCs, taken from culture after CMV antigen stimulation. These TCRs come from a human donor in good health (CMV status not recorded). Some clones in this sample may be carry-over from other donors' samples.

The chain links TRBV6-1 to TRBJ2-7; no clear D gene. In germline, CDR1 is MNHNS, CDR2 SASEGT. Trimming left V 7 bases short and J 3 bases short, with 16 bases between. The length of the CDR3 is 14 residues. The CDR3 here is CASKSTGLNYEQYF. As DNA, the CDR3 is TGTGCCAGCAAATCGACTGGATTAAACTACGAGCAGTACTTC.

The sample holds a few counts of this clonotype. V is TRBV7-8 and J is TRBJ1-5; TRBD1 aligns across 7 bases. V was clipped by 4 bases and J by 4 bases; unmatched bases: 7. This CDR3 contains 15 residues. Germline lookup yields CDR1 SGHVS and CDR2 FQNEAQ. CDR3 DNA sequence: TGTGCCAGCAGCTCACGACAGGGAATAAATCAGCCCCAGCATTTT. Amino acids: CASSSRQGINQPQHF.

This clonotype was counted a few times. The chain carries TRBV27 and TRBJ1-4; D unclear. Germline V gene sequence: CDR1 MNHEY, CDR2 SMNVEV (reference sequence). The CDR3 is 14 amino acids. The V end was cut by 6 bases, the J end by 1 base, with 9 bases between. CDR3 residues: CASSPTLTNEKLFF. CDR3 sequence (DNA): TGTGCCAGCAGCCCCACATTAACTAATGAAAAACTGTTTTTT.

This rearrangement joins TRBV19 to TRBJ1-5; no definite D call. V was shortened by 3 bases and J by 7 bases, with 16 bases between the two germline ends. Per germline, CDR1 LNHDA and CDR2 SQIVND (reference sequence). The CDR3 is 15 residues long. The CDR3 is CASSIQTLGGQPQHF. The DNA of the CDR3 is TGTGCCAGTAGTATCCAAACCCTGGGAGGCCAGCCCCAGCATTTT.

This chain links TRBV12-3 or TRBV12-4 with TRBJ1-2; 7 bases are shared with TRBD1. The CDR3 contains 13 residues. The V and J ends lost 6 bases and 3 bases, in that order; junction bases with no gene match: 4. CDR3 in amino acids: CASSQDRDYGYTF. The CDR3 DNA reads TGTGCCAGCAGCCAAGACAGGGACTATGGCTACACCTTC.

This clonotype was counted only a few times. The J gene is TRBJ1-5, the V gene TRBV7-2; D is perhaps TRBD1 (5 bases). Germline CDR1 SGHTA, CDR2 FQGNSA. Trimming removed 2 bases from V and 3 bases from J, with 11 bases in between. CDR3 length equals 15 residues. CDR3 in DNA: TGTGCCAGCAGCTTATGGACGGGACCCAATCAGCCCCAGCATTTT. This codes for CASSLWTGPNQPQHF. Complete variable domain (other parts from reference TRBV7-2 and TRBJ1-5): GAGVSQSPSNKVTEKGKDVELRCDPISGHTALYWYRQSLGQGLEFLIYFQGNSAPDKSGLPSDRFSAERTGGSVSTLTIQRTQQEDSAVYLCASSLWTGPNQPQHFGDGTRLSIL.

The chain combines TRBV20-1 with TRBJ1-4, with no clear D. The length of the CDR3 is 14 residues. Trimming shortened V by 3 bases and J by 10 bases, and 18 bases separated the two germline ends. From germline, CDR1 is DFQATT and CDR2 SNEGSKA (reference sequence). This CDR3 is CSASRDPAATKLFF. The DNA for the CDR3 is TGCAGTGCTAGCCGAGACCCGGCCGCGACAAAACTGTTTTTT.

The chain carries TRBV7-9 and TRBJ2-3; no reliable D call. This CDR3 has 12 amino acids. Trimming pared 11 bases from V and 0 bases from J, leaving 9 bases between. Germline V lookup: CDR1 SEHNR, CDR2 FQNEAQ (reference sequence). CDR3 residues: CAGSYSTDTQYF. Here the CDR3 DNA reads TGTGCCGGGTCCTACAGCACAGATACGCAGTATTTT. The full variable domain, rest sourced from reference TRBV7-9 and TRBJ2-3, is DTGVSQNPRHKITKRGQNVTFRCDPISEHNRLYWYRQTLGQGPEFLTYFQNEAQLEKSRLLSDRFSAERPKGSFSTLEIQRTEQGDSAMYLCAGSYSTDTQYFGPGTRLTVL.

In this sample, this clonotype turned up a few times. V usage is TRBV27 and J usage is TRBJ1-4; D possibly corresponds to TRBD1 (6 bases). This CDR3 comprises 13 residues. V was pared by 5 bases and J by 8 bases, with 12 bases between. The germline V gene encodes CDR1 MNHEY and CDR2 SMNVEV (reference sequence). CDR3: CASSRQAREKLFF. The CDR3, as DNA: TGTGCCAGCAGTCGACAGGCCCGGGAAAAACTGTTTTTT.

The V gene is TRBV18, the J gene TRBJ1-2; maybe TRBD1 (6 bases). Deletions cut 1 base from V and 6 bases from J, with 12 bases between. The CDR3 length is 14 residues. Germline V gene lookup returns CDR1 KGHSH and CDR2 LQKENI. The CDR3 loop is CASSPRQEPNGYTF. CDR3 sequence (DNA): TGTGCCAGCTCACCACGACAGGAACCAAATGGCTACACCTTC.

In its sample, this clonotype was seen many times. The chain employs TRBV7-2 and TRBJ2-3; D unresolved. V lost 7 bases to trimming and J lost 4 bases, with 15 bases between them. The V gene's germline CDR1 is SGHTA and CDR2 FQGNSA. The length of the CDR3 is 14 residues. CDR3 sequence reads: CASKSEGAPDTQYF. In DNA form, the CDR3 reads TGTGCCAGCAAAAGCGAAGGAGCGCCAGATACGCAGTATTTT.

This clonotype was seen only a few times. This chain joins TRBV15 and TRBJ1-4; 9 nucleotides match TRBD1. The germline V gene has CDR1 LNHNV and CDR2 YYDKDF (reference sequence). Trimming took 1 base from V and 5 from J; bases not matched to a gene: 8. The CDR3 sequence is 17 residues long. The CDR3 is CATSRVPGTGQNEKLFF. CDR3 nucleotides: TGTGCCACCAGCAGAGTCCCAGGGACAGGGCAAAATGAAAAACTGTTTTTT.

V and J are TRBV10-2 and TRBJ2-3, with a tentative D call TRBD2 (5 bases). This CDR3 region has 15 residues. Germline-derived CDR1 and CDR2 are WSHSY and SAAADI. With 6 bases removed from V and 1 base from J, the gap between germline ends came to 14 bases. CDR3 region: CASSPGNLGTDTQYF. The CDR3 coding sequence is TGCGCCAGCAGCCCCGGGAATCTGGGCACAGATACGCAGTATTTT.

The V gene is TRBV7-9, the J gene TRBJ2-5; TRBD1 is a possible D gene (6 bases). Germline V gene sequence: CDR1 SEHNR, CDR2 FQNEAQ (reference sequence). The length of the CDR3 is 14 residues. V dropped 5 bases and J dropped 5 bases, with 15 bases sitting between them. In nucleotides, the CDR3 is TGTGCCAGCAGCCCAGACAGGTTTTCGGAGACCCAGTACTTC. Translating it yields CASSPDRFSETQYF. Combining the CDR3 with reference TRBV7-9 and TRBJ2-5 gives the whole variable domain DTGVSQNPRHKITKRGQNVTFRCDPISEHNRLYWYRQTLGQGPEFLTYFQNEAQLEKSRLLSDRFSAERPKGSFSTLEIQRTEQGDSAMYLCASSPDRFSETQYFGPGTRLLVL.

The chain combines TRBV20-1 with TRBJ2-7, with a possible D match to TRBD2 (7 bases). From germline, CDR1 is DFQATT and CDR2 SNEGSKA (reference sequence). The V and J ends lost 3 bases and 2 bases respectively, with 20 bases between them. The CDR3 contains 16 residues. DNA for the CDR3: TGCAGTGCTAGGGACCTGGGGGGGGGGCTCACCTACGAGCAGTACTTC. This sequence encodes CSARDLGGGLTYEQYF.

The chain joins TRBV7-2 to TRBJ1-3, with D perhaps TRBD1 (6 bases). V lost 5 bases to trimming and J lost 3 bases, with 17 bases between them. Germline CDR1 SGHTA, CDR2 FQGNSA. This CDR3 has 16 amino acids. The CDR3 loop is CASSRPRGGSGNTIYF. DNA of the CDR3: TGTGCCAGCAGCCGACCGCGAGGGGGGAGTGGAAACACCATATATTTT.

This clonotype was seen only a few times. The V and J genes are TRBV4-2 and TRBJ1-2; D uncertain. V lost 0 bases to trimming and J lost 2 bases, with 7 bases between them. The germline V gene encodes CDR1 LGHNA and CDR2 YNFKEQ. The CDR3 length is 14 residues. This chain's CDR3 is CASSQERANYGYTF. For the CDR3, the DNA is TGTGCCAGCAGCCAAGAAAGGGCGAACTATGGCTACACCTTC.